The clone carrying this T cell receptor beta chain was picked up a small number of times. Its antigen is not identified. This CDR3 has 16 amino acids. The germline V gene has CDR1 DFQATT and CDR2 SNEGSKA (reference sequence). Trimming shortened V by 1 base and J by 0 bases, and 12 bases separated the two germline ends. These data originate in a study of T cell repertoires in cytomegalovirus infection. Study information: Through public TCR beta signatures, both CMV infection and matching HLA type were indicated. Study findings and constraints: Individuals carrying CMV plus the relevant HLA were identified by cumulative frequency of public TCR beta families. Ex vivo responses were dominated by HLA-C-restricted CMV-specific TCR beta clonotypes.

TCRdb re-analysed the reads in MiXCR, keeping a single row per CDR3 protein. Among approximately 700,000 distinct CDR3 sequences listed, roughly 36% were seen once. The TCR sequence derives from a human donor in good health (CMV status not recorded). Some clones in this sample may be carry-over from other donors' samples. The sequencing sample was made of PBMCs. V and J are TRBV20-1 and TRBJ1-4, with D hard to call. CDR3 region: CSARGVPRATNEKLFF. For the CDR3, the DNA is TGCAGTGCTAGAGGCGTACCCAGAGCAACTAATGAAAAACTGTTTTTT.